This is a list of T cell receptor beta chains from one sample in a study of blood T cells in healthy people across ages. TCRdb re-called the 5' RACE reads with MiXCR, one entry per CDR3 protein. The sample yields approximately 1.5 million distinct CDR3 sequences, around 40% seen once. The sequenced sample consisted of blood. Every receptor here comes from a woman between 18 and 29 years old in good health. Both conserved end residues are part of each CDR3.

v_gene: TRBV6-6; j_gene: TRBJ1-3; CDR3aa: CASSSGRGRNTIYF
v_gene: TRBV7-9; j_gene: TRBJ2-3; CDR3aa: CASSQTRAESTDTQYF
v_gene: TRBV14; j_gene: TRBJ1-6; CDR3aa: CASSQEVHVDVDSPLHF
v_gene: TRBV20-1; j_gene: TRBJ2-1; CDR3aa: CSALTSGGYSEQFF
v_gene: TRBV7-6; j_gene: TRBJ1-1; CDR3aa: CASSPTLNTEAFF
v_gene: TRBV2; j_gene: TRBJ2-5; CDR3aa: CASKRAGSGQETQYF
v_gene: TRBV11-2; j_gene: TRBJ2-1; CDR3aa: CASTLWGRVEQFF
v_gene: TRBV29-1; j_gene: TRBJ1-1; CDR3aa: CSVEEGQTEAFF
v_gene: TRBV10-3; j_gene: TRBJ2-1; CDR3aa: CAIGTSGRIDEQFF
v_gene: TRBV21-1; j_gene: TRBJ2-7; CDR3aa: CASSDDGPVAPSYEQYF
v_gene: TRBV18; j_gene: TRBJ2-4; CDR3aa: CASSRASGMGENIQYF
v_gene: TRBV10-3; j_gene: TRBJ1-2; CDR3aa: CAISTGEQGYTF
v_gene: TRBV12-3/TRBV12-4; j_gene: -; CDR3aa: CASSPDVYEQYF
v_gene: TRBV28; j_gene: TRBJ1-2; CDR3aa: CASSLRKYGYTF
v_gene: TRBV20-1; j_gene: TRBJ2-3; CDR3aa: CSAPERGKQYF
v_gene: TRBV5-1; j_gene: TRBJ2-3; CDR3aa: CASSSDGFVDTQYF
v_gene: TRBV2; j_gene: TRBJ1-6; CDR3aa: CASSESSGTLHF
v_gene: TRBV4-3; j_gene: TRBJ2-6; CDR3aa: CASSHVGGSGANVLTF
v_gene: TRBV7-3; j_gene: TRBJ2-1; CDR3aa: CASSPPGNNEQFF
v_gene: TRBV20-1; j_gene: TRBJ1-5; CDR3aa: CSAGEPVRGNQPQHF
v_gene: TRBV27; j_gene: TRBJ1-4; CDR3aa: CASSYQGAQEKLFF
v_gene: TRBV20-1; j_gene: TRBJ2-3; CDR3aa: CSVPGTGSTDTQYF
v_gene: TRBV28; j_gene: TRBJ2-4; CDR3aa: CASPRRGKNIQYF
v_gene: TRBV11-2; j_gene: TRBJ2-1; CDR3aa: CASSLTGLLGNEQFF
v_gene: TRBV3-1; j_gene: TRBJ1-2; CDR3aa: CASSQGESYTF
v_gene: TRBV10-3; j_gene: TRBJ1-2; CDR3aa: CAIEGDGYGYTF
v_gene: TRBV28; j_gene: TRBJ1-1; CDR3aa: CASSFFSWDRGRSEAFF
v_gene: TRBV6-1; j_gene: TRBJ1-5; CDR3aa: CASSEGTVTGQPQHF
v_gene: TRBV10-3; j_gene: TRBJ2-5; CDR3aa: CAISPASGRAYEQYF
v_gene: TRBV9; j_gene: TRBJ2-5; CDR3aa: CASPPGYQETQYF
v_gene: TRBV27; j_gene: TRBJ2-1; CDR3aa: CASSPGLSAYNEQFF
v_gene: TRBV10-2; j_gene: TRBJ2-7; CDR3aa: CASSESPAYEQYF
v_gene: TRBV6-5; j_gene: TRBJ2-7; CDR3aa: CASSYSYGVDEQYF
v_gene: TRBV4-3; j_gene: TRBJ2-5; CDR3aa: CASSQEGQTTYF
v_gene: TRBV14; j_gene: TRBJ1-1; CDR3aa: CASSQDSLGKDTEAFF